The 8 T cell receptor beta chains listed next were all sequenced from one sample in a study of CD8+ T cells in alopecia areata. RNA extraction was followed by reverse transcription into cDNA, which acted as the sequencing template. Data came from immunoSEQ multiplex PCR; TCRdb stores just in-frame clones and leaves some out. The table records 150,000 or so clones, roughly 50% of them present only once. The sample consisted of CD4+ T cells sorted from blood. The source of these receptors is a human donor with alopecia areata.

This clone was picked up one time. The chain couples TRBV25-1 to TRBJ2-7; TRBD2 aligns across 10 bases. The junction had 2 bases not matched to a gene; V was cut back by 5 bases and J by 1 base. CDR1 and CDR2 (germline): MGHDK, SYGVNS. The CDR3 has 14 residues. The CDR3 here is CASSPSGGSYEQYF. As DNA, the CDR3 is TGTGCCAGCAGTCCTAGCGGGGGTTCCTACGAGCAGTACTTC.

This rearrangement joins TRBV30 to TRBJ2-7; perhaps TRBD1 as D (6 bases). Trimming stripped 1 base from V and 6 bases from J, with 10 bases between. Germline CDR1 reads GTSNPN; CDR2 reads SVGIG (reference sequence). The CDR3 consists of 12 residues. This CDR3 reads CAWSGWGLEQYF. The CDR3 nucleotides are TGTGCCTGGAGTGGTTGGGGGCTCGAGCAGTACTTC. Filled out from reference TRBV30 and TRBJ2-7, the complete variable domain reads SQTIHQWPATLVQPVGSPLSLECTVEGTSNPNLYWYRQAAGRGLQLLFYSVGIGQISSEVPQNLSASRPQDRQFILSSKKLLLSDSGFYLCAWSGWGLEQYFGPGTRLTVT.

The chain uses TRBV7-9 and TRBJ1-2; the D is unclear. V lost 0 bases and J lost 6, with 11 bases in between. The CDR3 totals 14 residues. The V gene's germline CDR1 is SEHNR and CDR2 FQNEAQ (reference sequence). This CDR3 is CASSLAALKNGYTF. In DNA, the CDR3 is TGTGCCAGCAGCTTAGCGGCATTGAAGAATGGCTACACCTTC.

The chain combines TRBV28 with TRBJ2-5, with D unclear. CDR1 is MDHEN and CDR2 is SYDVKM in the germline V gene. V was clipped by 4 bases and J by 6 bases, with 6 bases between them. The CDR3 consists of 11 residues. Here the CDR3 DNA reads TGTGCCAGCAGTTCAACGAAGACCCAGTACTTC. Its protein product is CASSSTKTQYF.

The chain couples TRBV29-1 to TRBJ2-5; no reliable D call. The germline CDR1 and CDR2 sequences are SQVTM and ANQGSEA. This CDR3 has 12 amino acids. Trimming took 3 bases from V and 2 from J, leaving 7 bases between them. The CDR3 region is CSVEFTQETQYF. CDR3 DNA sequence: TGCAGCGTTGAGTTTACACAAGAGACCCAGTACTTC.

The chain couples TRBV7-2 to TRBJ2-1; D call uncertain. Between the trimmed V and J ends, which lost 1 base and 5 bases, there was a span of 12 bases. The germline V gene has CDR1 SGHTA and CDR2 FQGNSA. This CDR3 has 15 residues. CDR3 sequence: CASSLDQRRNNEQFF. The CDR3 DNA sequence: TGTGCCAGCAGCTTAGATCAACGACGAAACAATGAGCAGTTCTTC.

This clone was counted only a few times. V usage is TRBV27 and J usage is TRBJ2-3, with D possibly being TRBD2 (5 bases). The CDR3 length is 13 residues. The V end lost 3 bases, the J end lost 7 bases, and 11 bases lay between the germline ends. Germline V gives CDR1 MNHEY, CDR2 SMNVEV (reference sequence). CDR3 loop: CASSFGMWNTQYF. The DNA of the CDR3 is TGTGCCAGCAGTTTCGGGATGTGGAATACGCAGTATTTT.

The chain is built from TRBV28 and TRBJ2-7; TRBD2 is a possible D gene (5 bases). Between the trimmed V and J ends, which lost 1 base and 2 bases, there was a span of 12 bases. This CDR3 has 15 residues. CDR1 and CDR2 from the germline V gene are MDHEN and SYDVKM. The CDR3 sequence: CASSLFAGPTYEQYF. In nucleotides, the CDR3 is TGTGCCAGCAGTTTATTCGCGGGCCCCACCTACGAGCAGTACTTC.